This TCR beta chain was obtained from a study of T cells after yellow fever vaccination. Study-wide context: The authors prepared low-cell-number fractions using SMART-Seq v4 Ultra Low Input.

TCRdb re-derived calls from the 5' RACE reads in MiXCR, one entry per CDR3 protein. The top ten clones hold roughly 33% of a sample with some 160,000 distinct CDR3 sequences, around 9% of them seen once. In this sample, this clonotype turned up a few times. The receptor was derived from a man between 18 and 29 years old who received the YFV17D yellow fever vaccine. The sample in question was CD8+ T cells sorted from PBMCs, obtained 45 days after the yellow fever booster vaccination.

CDR3 amino acids: CASSSAGGPYSNQPQHF. The CDR3, as DNA: TGTGCCAGCAGTTCCGCCGGGGGACCTTATAGCAATCAGCCCCAGCATTTT. V gene TRBV27 combines with J gene TRBJ1-5; perhaps TRBD1 as D (5 bases). CDR1 and CDR2 from the germline V gene are MNHEY and SMNVEV (reference sequence). The CDR3 length is 17 residues. Trimming shortened V by 4 bases and J by 0 bases, and 16 bases separated the two germline ends.